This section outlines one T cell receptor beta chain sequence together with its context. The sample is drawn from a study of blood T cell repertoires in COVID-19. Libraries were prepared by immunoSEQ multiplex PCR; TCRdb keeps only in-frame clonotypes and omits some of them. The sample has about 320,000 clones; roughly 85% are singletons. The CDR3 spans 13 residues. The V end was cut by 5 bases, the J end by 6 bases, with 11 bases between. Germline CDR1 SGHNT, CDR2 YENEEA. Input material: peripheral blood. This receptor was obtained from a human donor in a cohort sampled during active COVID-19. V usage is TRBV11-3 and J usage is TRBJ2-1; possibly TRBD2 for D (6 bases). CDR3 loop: CASSPGTSNEQFF. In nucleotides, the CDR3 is TGTGCCAGCAGCCCCGGGACTTCCAATGAGCAGTTCTTC.